A selection of T cell receptor beta chains follows, all from one sample in a study of cytomegalovirus exposure and HLA in healthy donors. Profiling relied on immunoSEQ multiplex PCR, and the TCRdb table lists in-frame clones only, not all of them. The repertoire holds about 140,000 clones, roughly 75% seen once, with around 3.4% in the top ten. Sequencing input: PBMCs. Receptors were obtained from a man in his forties in good health and CMV-seronegative. Each CDR3 is given with its conserved first and last residue. A D gene is named only where the DNA matches it firmly. Clone size is not always given. Where it is, it says once, few, many or a class for expanded clones.

size	V	J	D	CDR3	DNA
once	TRBV4-3	TRBJ2-1	NA	CASSQEGLNNEQFF	TGCGCCAGCAGCCAAGAGGGGCTGAACAATGAGCAGTTCTTC
NA	TRBV5-8	TRBJ1-6	NA	CASSLVSGDSPLHF	TGTGCCAGCAGCTTGGTGAGCGGGGATTCACCCCTCCACTTT
NA	TRBV4-2	TRBJ2-6	TRBD2	CASSQVSPMGGGSGANVLTF	TGTGCCAGCAGCCAAGTCAGCCCTATGGGCGGGGGGTCGGGGGCCAACGTCCTGACTTTC
NA	TRBV7-3	TRBJ2-2	TRBD1	CASSYTQGIGELFF	TGTGCCAGCAGCTATACACAGGGGATAGGGGAGCTGTTTTTT
NA	TRBV27	TRBJ2-5	NA	CASSLSPLGYSPSGETQYF	TGTGCCAGCAGTTTATCCCCCTTAGGGTATTCCCCCTCGGGGGAGACCCAGTACTTC
NA	TRBV5-4	TRBJ2-1	TRBD2	CASSLAGTSYNEQFF	TGTGCCAGCAGCTTGGCCGGGACTAGCTACAATGAGCAGTTCTTC
NA	TRBV13	TRBJ2-3	TRBD1	CASSISSRGRVTDTQYF	TGTGCCAGCAGCATCAGCTCCAGGGGGCGGGTCACAGATACGCAGTATTTT
few	TRBV7-9	TRBJ1-2	NA	CATSSRDGYTF	TGTGCCACCTCGTCTCGGGATGGCTACACCTTC
NA	TRBV5-1	TRBJ1-1	NA	CASSLSVGDTEAFF	TGCGCCAGCAGCCTCTCTGTGGGAGACACTGAAGCTTTCTTT
few	TRBV5-4	TRBJ2-1	NA	CASSPAGYNEQFF	TGTGCCAGCAGCCCCGCAGGGTACAATGAGCAGTTCTTC
NA	TRBV6-1	TRBJ2-1	NA	CASSEAGWGGDEQFF	TGTGCCAGCAGTGAAGCGGGATGGGGGGGCGATGAGCAGTTCTTC
few	TRBV6-6	TRBJ1-1	NA	CASSYSSGEAFF	TGTGCCAGCAGTTACTCGAGCGGTGAAGCTTTCTTT
NA	TRBV11-2	TRBJ2-5	TRBD2	CASSPRGRLAGGETQYF	TGTGCCAGCAGTCCTAGGGGGCGACTAGCGGGCGGCGAGACCCAGTACTTC
NA	TRBV18	TRBJ2-2	NA	CASSPPKTDSSENTGELFF	TGTGCCAGCTCACCACCAAAAACAGACAGCTCAGAGAACACCGGGGAGCTGTTTTTT
NA	TRBV11-2	TRBJ2-4	NA	CASSLIRLDIQYF	TGTGCCAGCAGCTTAATTCGGTTGGACATTCAGTACTTC
NA	TRBV10-3	TRBJ1-6	TRBD1	CAISGDRDGSPLHF	TGTGCCATCAGTGGGGACAGGGACGGGTCACCCCTCCACTTT
NA	TRBV6-1	TRBJ2-3	TRBD2	CASSALGLAGTSTDTQYF	TGTGCCAGCAGTGCTCTGGGACTAGCGGGGACTAGCACAGATACGCAGTATTTT
NA	TRBV2	TRBJ2-5	TRBD2	CASSLGLAGIQETQYF	TGTGCCAGCAGCCTGGGACTAGCGGGGATCCAAGAGACCCAGTACTTC
NA	TRBV18	TRBJ1-3	TRBD1	CASSLQGSGNTIYF	TGTGCCAGCTCACTACAGGGGTCTGGAAACACCATATATTTT
NA	TRBV5-1	TRBJ1-6	TRBD1	CASSLVGTAKSPLHF	TGCGCCAGCAGCTTGGTCGGGACAGCTAAGTCACCCCTCCACTTT
few	TRBV12-5	TRBJ2-2	NA	CASGSGSNTGELFF	TGTGCTAGTGGTTCAGGGTCGAACACCGGGGAGCTGTTTTTT
NA	TRBV7-6	TRBJ1-5	NA	CASSPGGKNQPQHF	TGTGCCAGCTCCCCCGGGGGAAAGAACCAGCCCCAGCATTTT
NA	TRBV7-3	TRBJ1-5	NA	CASSRHGGQPQHF	TGTGCCAGCAGCAGACACGGGGGTCAGCCCCAGCATTTT
NA	TRBV7-9	TRBJ2-2	TRBD2	CATYSGVRTLNTGELFF	TGTGCCACCTATAGCGGGGTACGAACCCTGAACACCGGGGAGCTGTTTTTT
once	TRBV5-6	TRBJ1-1	NA	CASSRGGGTEAFF	TGTGCCAGCAGCCGGGGGGGTGGCACTGAAGCTTTCTTT
NA	TRBV10-1	TRBJ2-1	TRBD1	CASSGSGGVEQFF	TGCGCCAGCAGTGGTTCAGGGGGCGTCGAGCAGTTCTTC
NA	TRBV10-2	TRBJ2-7	TRBD1	CASSTEAAGTGLNEQYF	TGCGCCAGCAGTACAGAGGCTGCCGGGACAGGGTTAAACGAGCAGTACTTC
NA	TRBV30	TRBJ1-6	NA	CAWTPGLYGGSPLHF	TGTGCCTGGACTCCTGGGTTGTACGGGGGGTCACCCCTCCACTTT
NA	TRBV5-6	TRBJ2-2	NA	CASSPGRGANTGELFF	TGTGCCAGCAGCCCGGGCAGGGGCGCGAACACCGGGGAGCTGTTTTTT
NA	TRBV7-8	TRBJ2-7	NA	CASSAHRVHHDEQYF	TGTGCCAGCAGCGCCCACAGGGTACATCATGACGAGCAGTACTTC
NA	TRBV6-6	TRBJ1-2	TRBD1	CASSPHDRDHGYTF	TGTGCCAGCAGTCCCCATGACAGGGACCATGGCTACACCTTC
few	TRBV27	TRBJ1-1	NA	CASSSRRATEAFF	TGTGCCAGCAGTTCCCGGAGGGCCACTGAAGCTTTCTTT
few	TRBV13	TRBJ2-2	NA	CASSLGPRGELFF	TGTGCCAGCAGCTTAGGTCCCCGTGGGGAGCTGTTTTTT
NA	TRBV9	TRBJ2-7	TRBD1	CASSITDRAYEQYF	TGTGCCAGCAGCATAACGGACAGGGCCTACGAGCAGTACTTC
once	TRBV7-6	TRBJ1-1	TRBD1	CASSFDRGGGSTEAFF	TGTGCCAGCAGCTTTGACAGGGGAGGGGGGTCCACTGAAGCTTTCTTT
NA	TRBV6-5	TRBJ2-7	TRBD2	CASRFLAGGLYEQYF	TGTGCCAGCAGGTTCCTAGCGGGGGGCCTCTACGAGCAGTACTTC
NA	TRBV7-9	TRBJ2-5	NA	CASSPWAYQETQYF	TGTGCCAGCAGCCCATGGGCCTACCAAGAGACCCAGTACTTC
NA	TRBV11-2	TRBJ1-1	TRBD1	CASSVVSGQGPRTEAFF	TGTGCCAGCAGCGTGGTATCGGGACAGGGGCCGAGAACTGAAGCTTTCTTT
NA	TRBV19	TRBJ1-5	NA	CASSITGRSQPQHF	TGTGCCAGTAGTATCACAGGTAGATCTCAGCCCCAGCATTTT
NA	TRBV7-2	TRBJ2-7	TRBD2	CASSLGPSGAYEQYF	TGTGCCAGCAGCTTAGGGCCTAGCGGGGCCTACGAGCAGTACTTC
NA	TRBV7-2	TRBJ2-2	NA	CASSLASSGYTGELFF	TGTGCCAGCAGCTTAGCTTCTAGTGGGTACACCGGGGAGCTGTTTTTT
NA	TRBV2	TRBJ1-5	NA	CASSEWRLSNQPQHF	TGTGCCAGCAGTGAATGGAGGCTTAGCAATCAGCCCCAGCATTTT
NA	TRBV19	TRBJ1-2	TRBD1	CASSVPGGVGYTF	TGTGCCAGTAGTGTCCCAGGGGGCGTTGGCTACACCTTC
NA	TRBV6-1	TRBJ2-5	NA	CAIYGSQETQYF	TGTGCCATTTACGGGAGCCAAGAGACCCAGTACTTC
NA	TRBV2	TRBJ2-5	TRBD1	CASSGDRAKTQYF	TGTGCCAGCAGTGGGGACAGGGCGAAGACCCAGTACTTC
NA	TRBV9	TRBJ1-3	TRBD1	CASSAGQGIGNTIYF	TGTGCCAGCAGCGCCGGACAGGGAATAGGAAACACCATATATTTT
NA	TRBV4-1	TRBJ1-1	NA	CASSQRGGGPLGTEAFF	TGCGCCAGCAGCCAGCGGGGGGGAGGGCCGCTGGGCACTGAAGCTTTCTTT
NA	TRBV28	TRBJ2-7	NA	CASSLFAYEQYF	TGTGCCAGCAGTTTATTCGCCTACGAGCAGTACTTC
NA	TRBV29-1	TRBJ2-2	NA	CSVDLGLNTGELFF	TGCAGCGTTGATCTCGGACTGAACACCGGGGAGCTGTTTTTT
NA	TRBV7-2	TRBJ2-7	NA	CASSEWGGSSEQYF	TGTGCCAGCAGCGAGTGGGGAGGCTCAAGTGAGCAGTACTTC
NA	TRBV5-5	TRBJ1-3	NA	CASSFGGRGSGNTIYF	TGTGCCAGCAGCTTCGGGGGGAGAGGCTCTGGAAACACCATATATTTT
NA	TRBV27	TRBJ2-1	TRBD1	CASSLPRGLHNEQFF	TGTGCCAGCAGTTTACCCAGGGGGCTCCACAATGAGCAGTTCTTC
NA	TRBV7-9	TRBJ2-7	NA	CASSTLTRYEQYF	TGTGCCAGCAGCACCCTGACTCGCTACGAGCAGTACTTC
NA	TRBV5-1	TRBJ1-5	NA	CASSKQGKPQHF	TGCGCCAGCAGCAAGCAGGGGAAGCCCCAGCATTTT
NA	TRBV28	TRBJ1-2	NA	CASSVGQNYGYTF	TGTGCCAGCAGTGTTGGACAGAACTATGGCTACACCTTC
NA	TRBV5-1	TRBJ2-7	NA	CASSLARTLNEQYF	TGCGCCAGCAGCTTGGCCCGAACTCTCAACGAGCAGTACTTC